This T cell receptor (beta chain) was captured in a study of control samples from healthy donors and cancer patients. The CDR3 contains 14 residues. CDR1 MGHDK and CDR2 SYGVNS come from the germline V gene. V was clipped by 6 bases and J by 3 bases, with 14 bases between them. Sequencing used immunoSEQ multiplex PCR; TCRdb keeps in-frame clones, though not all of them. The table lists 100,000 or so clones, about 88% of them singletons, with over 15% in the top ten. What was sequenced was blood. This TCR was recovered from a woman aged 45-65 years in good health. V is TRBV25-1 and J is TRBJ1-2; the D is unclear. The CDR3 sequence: CASRSHLADYGYTF. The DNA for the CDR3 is TGTGCCAGCAGATCCCACCTAGCAGACTATGGCTACACCTTC.